This TCR beta chain was identified in a study of blood T cell repertoires in COVID-19. Overall study context: PBMCs, B-cell-depleted T cells, or T cells were the source of the cDNA or gDNA that made up the material.

Deletions cut 3 bases from V and 9 bases from J, with 12 bases between. The CDR3 extends over 13 amino acids. CDR1 MNHEY and CDR2 SVGEGT come from the germline V gene. In the original processing: Estimation of nucleated cell counts relied on the amplification of reference gene primers. Assay used: immunoSEQ multiplex PCR; TCRdb lists only in-frame clones, some missing. V and J calls and clone size are copied from that table; D and trimming were computed from the DNA. Altogether approximately 330,000 clones are present, roughly 87% being singletons, with the ten largest covering 7.5% to 10%. Seattle's cohort entered during active infection and was followed longitudinally.

The chain couples TRBV6-2 or TRBV6-3 to TRBJ2-1, with D hard to call. Sequencing was done on a sample of peripheral blood. This receptor was taken from a man younger than 40 with COVID-19, enrolled during active disease. CDR3 DNA: TGTGCCAGCAGTTATACCGTGGCGGCTGAGCAGTTCTTC. Translating gives CASSYTVAAEQFF.